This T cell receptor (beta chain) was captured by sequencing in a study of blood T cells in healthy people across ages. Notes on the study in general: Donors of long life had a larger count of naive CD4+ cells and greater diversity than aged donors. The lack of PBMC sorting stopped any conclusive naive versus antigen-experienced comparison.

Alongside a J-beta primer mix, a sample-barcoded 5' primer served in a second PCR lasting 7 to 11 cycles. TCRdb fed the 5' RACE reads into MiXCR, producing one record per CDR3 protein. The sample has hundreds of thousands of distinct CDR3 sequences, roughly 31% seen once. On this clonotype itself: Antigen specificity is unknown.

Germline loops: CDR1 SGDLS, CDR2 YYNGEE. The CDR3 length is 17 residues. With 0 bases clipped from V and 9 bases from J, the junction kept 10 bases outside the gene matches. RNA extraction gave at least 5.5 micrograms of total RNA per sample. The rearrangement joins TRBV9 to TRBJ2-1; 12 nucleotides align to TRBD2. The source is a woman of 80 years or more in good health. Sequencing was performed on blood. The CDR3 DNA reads TGTGCCAGCAGCGTAGGGCTAGCGGGGGGGGGAAGGGGTGAGCAGTTCTTC. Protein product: CASSVGLAGGGRGEQFF.